One sample yielded the 29 T cell receptor beta chains listed below, sequenced in a study of post-analysis software for immune sequencing data. Regarding the study as a whole: Five or six TRBV segments (TRBV5-6, TRBV5-1 and TRBV20-1 among them) occurred more frequently in patients than in controls.

Each TCR beta cDNA library carried unique molecular identifiers. TCRdb ran MiXCR on the PCR reads and lists one entry per CDR3 protein. This table holds fewer than 550,000 distinct CDR3 sequences, roughly 34% found once. No antigens are known for them. Sample: blood. The receptors were gathered from a girl younger than 18 with multiple sclerosis.

The chain couples TRBV7-2 to TRBJ2-5; 9 bases line up with TRBD1. V lost 1 base to trimming and J lost 4 bases; unmatched junction nucleotides: 10. CDR3 length equals 17 residues. CDR1 and CDR2 from the germline V gene are SGHTA and FQGNSA. In nucleotides, the CDR3 is TGTGCCAGCAGCTTAGGGGAGACAGGGGGTGCGGTAGAGACCCAGTACTTC. Translation gives CASSLGETGGAVETQYF. The full variable domain, completed using reference TRBV7-2 and TRBJ2-5, is GAGVSQSPSNKVTEKGKDVELRCDPISGHTALYWYRQSLGQGLEFLIYFQGNSAPDKSGLPSDRFSAERTGGSVSTLTIQRTQQEDSAVYLCASSLGETGGAVETQYFGPGTRLLVL.

In this sample, this clonotype turned up a few times. The V and J genes are TRBV3-1 and TRBJ2-5; 11 bases agree with TRBD2. The CDR3 spans 16 residues. V was clipped by 4 bases and J by 4 bases; unmatched bases: 8. CDR1 LGHDT and CDR2 YNNKEL come from the germline V gene (reference sequence). The CDR3 here is CASSPLAGGLPETQYF. CDR3 bases: TGTGCCAGCAGCCCCTTAGCGGGGGGGCTCCCAGAGACCCAGTACTTC.

This clonotype was observed a handful of times. The rearrangement joins TRBV9 to TRBJ2-7; D uncertain. The CDR3 is 14 amino acids. V lost 0 bases to trimming and J lost 3 bases, with 10 bases between them. Germline V lookup: CDR1 SGDLS, CDR2 YYNGEE. The CDR3, as DNA: TGTGCCAGCAGCGTAGTGCAGGAACGCTACGAGCAGTACTTC. Amino acids: CASSVVQERYEQYF.

The V gene is TRBV3-1, the J gene TRBJ2-5; perhaps TRBD2 as D (6 bases). The CDR3 is 16 amino acids. CDR1 LGHDT and CDR2 YNNKEL come from the germline V gene (reference sequence). V was trimmed by 2 bases and J by 2 bases, leaving 15 bases between them. The CDR3 DNA is TGTGCCAGCAGCCAACGAGGCGGGGTCCTTCAAGAGACCCAGTACTTC. The encoded protein is CASSQRGGVLQETQYF.

The genes are TRBV29-1 and TRBJ1-1; possible D gene TRBD1, 6 bases. V was shortened by 7 bases and J by 1 base, with 13 bases between the two germline ends. Germline V gene data show CDR1 as SQVTM and CDR2 as ANQGSEA. This CDR3 has 13 amino acids. The CDR3: CSDRGGSNTEAFF. In nucleotides, the CDR3 is TGCAGCGACCGGGGGGGCTCGAACACTGAAGCTTTCTTT.

The chain uses TRBV3-1 and TRBJ2-5; D is unclear. The CDR3 runs to 13 residues. The V end lost 4 bases, the J end lost 6 bases, and 12 bases lay between the germline ends. The V gene's germline CDR1 is LGHDT and CDR2 YNNKEL (reference sequence). The CDR3 sequence: CASSPESYKTQYF. CDR3 nucleotides: TGTGCCAGCAGCCCCGAGTCGTACAAGACCCAGTACTTC.

For this clonotype: Its ends do not fully match the called genes, so a read error is possible. This rearrangement joins TRBV5-1 to TRBJ2-3; D gene unclear. Germline V gives CDR1 SGHRS, CDR2 YFSETQ. The CDR3 contains 14 residues. CDR3 nucleotide sequence: TGCGCCAGCAGCTTATCCCTCGTTAAGGATACGCGGTATTTT. Translation: CASSLSLVKDTRYF.

The chain uses TRBV12-3 or TRBV12-4 and TRBJ2-1, with a tentative D call TRBD2 (6 bases). The CDR3 has 19 residues. V was trimmed by 0 bases and J by 0 bases, leaving 18 bases between them. The CDR3 region has the DNA TGTGCCAGCAGTTTAGCAGGCCTCCGAGCGGGCCGCTCCTACAATGAGCAGTTCTTC. Its protein is CASSLAGLRAGRSYNEQFF.

This clonotype showed up just a few times. V usage is TRBV14 and J usage is TRBJ1-1; D uncertain. This CDR3 has 14 residues. Germline-derived CDR1 and CDR2 are SGHDN and FVKESK. Trimming pared 0 bases from V and 1 base from J, leaving 6 bases between. The CDR3: CASSQDFENTEAFF. The CDR3 bases are TGTGCCAGCAGCCAAGATTTCGAGAACACTGAAGCTTTCTTT.

J is TRBJ2-7 and V is TRBV5-5; no clear D gene. The ends were cut back, 1 base at V and 3 bases at J, with 8 bases in the middle. CDR1 SGHKS and CDR2 YYEKEE come from the germline V gene (reference sequence). CDR3 length: 13 residues. CDR3 in amino acids: CASSLQERYEQYF. The CDR3 DNA reads as TGTGCCAGCAGCTTGCAGGAGCGCTACGAGCAGTACTTC. The full variable domain, its missing parts supplied by reference TRBV5-5 and TRBJ2-7, is DAGVTQSPTHLIKTRGQQVTLRCSPISGHKSVSWYQQVLGQGPQFIFQYYEKEERGRGNFPDRFSARQFPNYSSELNVNALLLGDSALYLCASSLQERYEQYFGPGTRLTVT.

This clonotype was seen only a few times. The chain couples TRBV25-1 to TRBJ2-3; D not resolved. V was trimmed by 0 bases and J by 8 bases, leaving 12 bases between them. The CDR3 consists of 14 residues. Per germline, CDR1 MGHDK and CDR2 SYGVNS. Here the CDR3 DNA reads TGTGCCAGCAGTGAATATGGGTGGGGTGGTACGCAGTATTTT. The encoded protein is CASSEYGWGGTQYF.

This chain connects TRBV7-2 to TRBJ2-5; 7 nucleotides align to TRBD2. Germline V lookup: CDR1 SGHTA, CDR2 FQGNSA. V trimming: 6 bases; J trimming: 2 bases; junction bases outside the gene matches: 6. This CDR3 contains 14 residues. The CDR3 DNA is TGTGCCAGCAGACCCGTAGCGGGTCAAGAGACCCAGTACTTC. Translating gives CASRPVAGQETQYF.

The genes are TRBV5-6 and TRBJ1-2; D gene uncertain. Trimming shortened V by 4 bases and J by 12 bases, and 16 bases separated the two germline ends. Germline CDR1 SGHDT, CDR2 YYEEEE. The CDR3 is made up of 12 amino acids. For the CDR3, the DNA is TGTGCCAGCAGCCAAAGACGGCTCACGGACACCTTC. It is translated as CASSQRRLTDTF.

This chain joins TRBV7-2 and TRBJ1-2; tentatively, D is TRBD1 (5 bases). The CDR3 covers 16 residues. CDR1 and CDR2 (germline): SGHTA, FQGNSA. V gave up 2 bases and J gave up 0 bases, with 13 bases separating them. This CDR3 is CASSLRGAGTNYGYTF. CDR3 DNA sequence: TGTGCCAGCAGCTTACGCGGGGCAGGGACTAACTATGGCTACACCTTC.

The CDR3 spells CASSQGPAANTGELFF. Here the CDR3 DNA reads TGCGCCAGCAGCCAAGGGCCAGCGGCGAACACCGGGGAGCTGTTTTTT. This rearrangement joins TRBV4-1 to TRBJ2-2; possible D gene TRBD2, 5 bases. CDR1 is MGHRA and CDR2 is YSYEKL in the germline V gene. V was trimmed by 1 base and J by 0 bases, leaving 9 bases between them. This CDR3 contains 16 residues.

This rearrangement joins TRBV7-2 to TRBJ1-4; weak D call: TRBD1 (6 bases). Germline CDR1 and CDR2: SGHTA and FQGNSA. The CDR3 totals 15 residues. Trimming removed 1 base from V and 7 bases from J, with 13 bases in between. CDR3 sequence: CASSLGQGSREKLFF. For the CDR3, the DNA is TGTGCCAGCAGCTTAGGGCAGGGGAGTCGTGAAAAACTGTTTTTT.

The genes are TRBV5-4 and TRBJ2-3; 9 bases match TRBD2. Germline CDR1 SGHNT, CDR2 YYREEE (reference sequence). Unmatched junction bases numbered 8, after V lost 2 bases and J lost 4 bases. This CDR3 comprises 16 residues. The CDR3 DNA follows: TGTGCCAGCAGCTTATCAGGGCGGGGGGGTTCAGATACGCAGTATTTT. This sequence encodes CASSLSGRGGSDTQYF.

This clonotype was detected a few times. DNA of the CDR3: TGTGCCAGCAGTTCTCCTGGACAGACGAGCTCCTACAATGAGCAGTTCTTC. Protein sequence: CASSSPGQTSSYNEQFF. The V and J genes are TRBV28 and TRBJ2-1, with D tentatively TRBD1 (6 bases). V lost 4 bases to trimming and J lost 0 bases, with 16 bases between them. This CDR3 contains 17 residues. Germline V gives CDR1 MDHEN, CDR2 SYDVKM.

Only a few counts were recorded for this clonotype. The rearrangement joins TRBV9 to TRBJ1-2, with 8 positions matching TRBD1. The germline gives CDR1 SGDLS, CDR2 YYNGEE. With V trimmed by 3 bases and J by 2 bases, 12 bases remained unmatched. This CDR3 is built from 17 residues. DNA for the CDR3: TGTGCCAGCAGCGCGGACCACAGGGGGATCCAAAACTATGGCTACACCTTC. Residues: CASSADHRGIQNYGYTF.

The chain is built from TRBV18 and TRBJ2-5, with D tentatively TRBD1 (6 bases). V was clipped by 3 bases and J by 1 base, with 15 bases between them. Germline V gene lookup returns CDR1 KGHSH and CDR2 LQKENI. The CDR3 contains 16 residues. The CDR3: CASSPYGQGRQETQYF. CDR3 DNA: TGTGCCAGCTCACCCTACGGCCAGGGGCGCCAAGAGACCCAGTACTTC.

This chain uses TRBV10-3 with TRBJ2-7; D is perhaps TRBD1 or TRBD2 (6 bases each). Germline V gives CDR1 ENHRY, CDR2 SYGVKD. V gave up 8 bases and J gave up 4 bases, with 12 bases separating them. The CDR3 spans 12 residues. This CDR3 reads CAIRGTPYEQYF. CDR3 in DNA: TGTGCCATCCGCGGGACACCGTACGAGCAGTACTTC.

This chain joins TRBV12-3 or TRBV12-4 and TRBJ2-5, with D unclear. The CDR3 totals 14 residues. V lost 5 bases, J lost 1 base, and 11 bases lay in between. Here the CDR3 reads CASSPWTLQETQYF. CDR3 nucleotides: TGTGCCAGCAGTCCATGGACCCTCCAAGAGACCCAGTACTTC.

This clonotype was counted between two and nine times. The chain is built from TRBV6-5 and TRBJ2-5, with 13 bases matching TRBD2. V lost 2 bases, J lost 3 bases, and 9 bases stayed unmatched. CDR3 length: 18 residues. Germline CDR1 and CDR2: MNHEY and SVGAGI. CDR3 DNA sequence: TGTGCCAGCAGTTACACTCCGGGACTAGCGGGATTCGAAGAGACCCAGTACTTC. Its translation is CASSYTPGLAGFEETQYF.

The CDR3 coding sequence is TGTGCCAGCAGTTACTCGGGGCTCCGTGTCGAGCAGTACTTC. Its protein product is CASSYSGLRVEQYF. The rearrangement links TRBV6-6 to TRBJ2-5, with D tentatively TRBD1 (5 bases). The better agreement between TRBJ2-7 and the DNA end casts doubt on the J call. The CDR3 runs 14 residues. Germline-derived CDR1 and CDR2 are MNHNY and SVGAGI (reference sequence).

The rearrangement joins TRBV12-3 or TRBV12-4 to TRBJ1-2; D is ambiguous. The V end lost 3 bases, the J end lost 8 bases, and 16 bases lay between the germline ends. The CDR3 consists of 14 residues. The CDR3 DNA is TGTGCCAGCAGTTTTGGGCCTGTGCTGGGAGGCTACACCTTC. Translating it yields CASSFGPVLGGYTF.

The gene calls are TRBV6-6 and TRBJ2-2; tentatively, D is TRBD1 or TRBD2 (5 bases each). Germline lookup yields CDR1 MNHNY and CDR2 SVGAGI (reference sequence). V was shortened by 7 bases and J by 4 bases, with 19 bases between the two germline ends. The CDR3 runs to 16 residues. The CDR3 protein is CASILGAGGGTGELFF. CDR3 bases: TGTGCCAGCATCTTAGGGGCTGGGGGTGGCACCGGGGAGCTGTTTTTT.

CDR3 bases: TGTGCCAGCAGTTACTCGGACACGGGTCCAGATACGCAGTATTTT. It yields the protein CASSYSDTGPDTQYF. The chain combines TRBV6-6 with TRBJ2-3, with D perhaps TRBD1 (5 bases). CDR1 is MNHNY, CDR2 SVGAGI, per germline (reference sequence). CDR3 size: 15 residues. Trimming took 0 bases from V and 4 from J, leaving 11 bases between them.

This chain joins TRBV24-1 and TRBJ2-1; a weak D match, TRBD2 (7 bases). The CDR3 length is 14 residues. Germline V gene data show CDR1 as KGHDR and CDR2 as SFDVKD. Trimming removed 10 bases from V and 4 bases from J, with 16 bases in between. The CDR3 protein is CATKVGGPYNEQFF. CDR3 in DNA: TGTGCCACGAAAGTGGGGGGGCCTTACAATGAGCAGTTCTTC.

The sample holds a few counts of this clonotype. This chain uses TRBV5-6 with TRBJ2-1, with D possibly TRBD1 on 5 matching bases. Trimming shortened V by 2 bases and J by 10 bases, and 10 bases separated the two germline ends. Germline V gives CDR1 SGHDT, CDR2 YYEEEE. The CDR3 runs to 12 residues. CDR3 in amino acids: CASSFLQGEQFF. For the CDR3, the DNA is TGTGCCAGCAGCTTCTTGCAGGGCGAGCAGTTCTTC. The full variable domain, with the rest looked up from reference TRBV5-6 and TRBJ2-1, is DAGVTQSPTHLIKTRGQQVTLRCSPKSGHDTVSWYQQALGQGPQFIFQYYEEEERQRGNFPDRFSGHQFPNYSSELNVNALLLGDSALYLCASSFLQGEQFFGPGTRLTVL.